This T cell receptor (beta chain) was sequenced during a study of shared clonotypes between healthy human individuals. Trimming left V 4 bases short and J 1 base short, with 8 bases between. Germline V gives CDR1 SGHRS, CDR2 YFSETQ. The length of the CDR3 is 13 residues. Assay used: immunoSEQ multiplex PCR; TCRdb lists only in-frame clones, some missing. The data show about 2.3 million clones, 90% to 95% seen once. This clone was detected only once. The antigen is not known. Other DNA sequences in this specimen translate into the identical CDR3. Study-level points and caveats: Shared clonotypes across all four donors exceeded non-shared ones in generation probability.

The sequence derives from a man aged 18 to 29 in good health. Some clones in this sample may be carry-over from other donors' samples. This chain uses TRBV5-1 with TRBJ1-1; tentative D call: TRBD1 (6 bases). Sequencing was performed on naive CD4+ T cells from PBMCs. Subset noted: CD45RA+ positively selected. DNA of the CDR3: TGCGCCAGCAGCGCACAGGGGAACACTGAAGCTTTCTTT. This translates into CASSAQGNTEAFF.